This T cell receptor (beta chain) came from a study of T cell repertoires in cytomegalovirus infection (dated by TCRdb to between 2017 and 2020). Background for the entire study: Recently identified HLA-C-restricted CMV epitopes, whose presentation resists viral immunomodulation, were targeted by peptide stimulations together with well-studied HLA-B-restricted epitopes. Because public TCR beta signatures pointed to carriage of CMV infection together with the matching HLA type, the HLA type of each donor mattered for the analysis. On the study overall, not on this receptor specifically: The ex vivo response was dominated by HLA-C-restricted CMV-specific TCR beta clonotypes, which also provided the single most frequent clonotype in two of eight donors. In both this cohort and an independent 352-donor cohort, the cumulative frequency of public TCR beta family members distinguished carriers of CMV infection plus the relevant HLA type.

Remarks on this clonotype: What antigen it recognizes has not been identified. Base-call qualities are not available, and no considerably larger clone is one nucleotide away.

This specimen's treatment or condition label, interpreted: in vitro stimulation with specific CMV peptide epitopes to enrich CMV-specific T cells. Reading the germline V gene gives CDR1 SNHLY and CDR2 FYNNEI. V is shortened by 5 bases, J by 8 bases, and the region joining them spans 12 bases. The CDR3 starts with the cysteine, ends with the phenylalanine, and has 13 residues. Only CDR3 DNA is held: 39 bases, read in frame from base 1. The sample was run on an Illumina HiSeq 1500. Through fastp at Q25 and MiXCR, TCRdb rebuilt clones from the public reads, retaining in-frame beta chains. CDR3 protein sequences are deduplicated, and each keeps its most common genes and DNA. The sample table records approximately 600,000 distinct CDR3 sequences; 40% of these occur just once. The ten largest make up 48% of the sample.

Here the sequenced sample was cultured PBMCs, taken from culture after CMV antigen stimulation. This TCR was recovered from a human donor in good health (CMV status not recorded). Some clones in this sample may be carry-over from other donors' samples. Here the chain combines TRBV2 and TRBJ1-4; a weak D assignment points to TRBD1 (5 bases agree). Here is the DNA: TGTGCCAGCAGTCGGGCCAGGGAAGAAAAACTGTTTTTT. It encodes CASSRAREEKLFF.